A selection of T cell receptor beta chains follows, all from one sample in a study of Ad26.COV2.S vaccination and SARS-CoV-2 variants. Sequencing was performed with immunoSEQ multiplex PCR; in TCRdb, only in-frame clones are kept and a portion is missing. The table has some 520,000 clones, around 88% seen once; the top ten hold around 13%. The sample consisted of peripheral blood, taken in a trial of Ad26.COV2.S vaccine versus placebo. Receptors originate from a person between 18 and 65 years old who received the Ad26.COV2.S COVID-19 vaccine or a placebo. The CDR3 runs from the conserved cysteine through the conserved F or W. A D gene is named only where the DNA matches it firmly. Clone size is shown for a subset of rows, as once, few, many or a class of expanded clone.

CDR3 DNA	CDR3 protein	V gene	J gene	clone size	D gene
TGTGCCAGCAGCGAATTACGGTGGCTGAGACAGGGGAGTACCGGGGAGCTGTTTTTT	CASSELRWLRQGSTGELFF	TRBV7-9	TRBJ2-2	.	TRBD1
TGTGCCAGCAGCTACGCTGCAGGATATGGCTACACCTTC	CASSYAAGYGYTF	TRBV7-3	TRBJ1-2	once	.
TGCGCCAGCAGCTTGGGGGGCACGCAGGGGAACTCTGGAAACACCATATATTTT	CASSLGGTQGNSGNTIYF	TRBV5-1	TRBJ1-3	.	.
TGTGCCAGCAGCGTAGACGGGACTAGCGGGAGCGATGAGCAGTTCTTC	CASSVDGTSGSDEQFF	TRBV9	TRBJ2-1	.	TRBD2
TGTGCCAGCAGTTCCGGACTAGCGGGAGCCTACGAGCAGTACTTC	CASSSGLAGAYEQYF	TRBV6-5	TRBJ2-7	.	TRBD2
TGTGCCAGCAGTTACGGGACAGGGGACAACTATGGCTACACCTTC	CASSYGTGDNYGYTF	TRBV6-6	TRBJ1-2	.	TRBD1
TGTGCCAGCAGTTTTCCCCAAAACTACGAGCAGTACTTC	CASSFPQNYEQYF	TRBV28	TRBJ2-7	.	.
TGTGCCAGCAGCGTCCAAGCGGGAGGCGCCTACAATGAGCAGTTCTTC	CASSVQAGGAYNEQFF	TRBV13	TRBJ2-1	.	TRBD2
TGTGCCAGCAGCTTAGAGGTGGGCGGCCACTTACCCTACAATGAGCAGTTCTTC	CASSLEVGGHLPYNEQFF	TRBV7-6	TRBJ2-1	.	.
TGTGCCTGGAGTGCCTGGTCCTACGAGCAGTACTTC	CAWSAWSYEQYF	TRBV30	TRBJ2-7	.	.
TGCAGTGCTTATCATGGCTACACCTTC	CSAYHGYTF	TRBV20-1	TRBJ1-2	few	.
TGTGCCAGCAGCCTAAGGGACACAGCCTACGAGCAGTACTTC	CASSLRDTAYEQYF	TRBV14	TRBJ2-7	.	.
TGTGCCAGCAGTCCCTTTAAGTCAGGCAATCAGCCCCAGCATTTT	CASSPFKSGNQPQHF	TRBV28	TRBJ1-5	.	.
TGTGCCAGCAGCTTAGCCCCATACCCCGAGCAGTACTTC	CASSLAPYPEQYF	TRBV11-3	TRBJ2-7	.	.
TGTGCCAGCAGTTACGGGGGGAGCAATCAGCCCCAGCATTTT	CASSYGGSNQPQHF	TRBV6-2/TRBV6-3	TRBJ1-5	.	.
TGTGCTAGTGCCTCCACGGGGGGGTCCTACAATGAGCAGTTCTTC	CASASTGGSYNEQFF	TRBV12-5	TRBJ2-1	.	TRBD2
TGTGCCAGTAGTATAGGCAGGGACCAGGGCCAGCCCCAGCATTTT	CASSIGRDQGQPQHF	TRBV19	TRBJ1-5	.	.
TGTGCCAGCAGCTTAATTGGGGGGGGCACAGATACGCAGTATTTT	CASSLIGGGTDTQYF	TRBV7-2	TRBJ2-3	.	TRBD2
TGTGCCAGCAGCACCCCAGTAGCGTTAGCCAAAAACATTCAGTACTTC	CASSTPVALAKNIQYF	TRBV7-8	TRBJ2-4	.	.
TGTGCCAGCAGTTTAACGTCTGTGGGACTAGCGGAAAAGTACAATGAGCAGTTCTTC	CASSLTSVGLAEKYNEQFF	TRBV28	TRBJ2-1	.	TRBD2
TGTGCCAGCAGCGTAGCGGGAGGAGAGACCCAGTACTTC	CASSVAGGETQYF	TRBV9	TRBJ2-5	.	TRBD2
TGTGCCAGCAGCTCTTACTCCGGACTAGCGGGATCGGGGGCCAACGTCCTGACTTTC	CASSSYSGLAGSGANVLTF	TRBV5-4	TRBJ2-6	many	TRBD2
TGTGCCAGCAGAAACAGCTATGAAGCTTTCTTT	CASRNSYEAFF	TRBV27	TRBJ1-1	.	.
TGCAGTGCTAGTACGGCGGGACTCTACGAGCAGTACTTC	CSASTAGLYEQYF	TRBV20-1	TRBJ2-7	.	.